These 21 T cell receptor beta chains were all obtained from the same sample, sequenced in a study of cytomegalovirus exposure and HLA in healthy donors listed by TCRdb under 2017. Libraries were made using the immunoSEQ multiplex PCR assay. The multiplex PCR relied on a mix of 60 forward primers for TCR Vbeta segments and 13 reverse primers for TCR Jbeta segments. TCRdb re-hosts the immuneACCESS table, in-frame sequences only. Its copies lack some clones; in the studies checked, an unresolved V gene accounts for under half of them, and the cause for the rest is not known. This sample comprises roughly 120,000 clones, roughly 9% of them detected only once. Less than 4% of the sample goes to the ten largest clones. Sequenced input: PBMCs. The receptors come from a man aged 25 to 40 in good health and CMV-seronegative.

This clone occurred a few times. This chain links TRBV5-4 with TRBJ2-2, with 10 positions matching TRBD2. Germline V gene sequence: CDR1 SGHNT, CDR2 YYREEE (reference sequence). The CDR3 length is 14 residues. V was clipped by 4 bases and J by 6 bases; unmatched bases: 3. CDR3 sequence reads: CASSPGLAAGELFF. The DNA of the CDR3 is TGTGCCAGCAGCCCCGGACTAGCGGCCGGGGAGCTGTTTTTT.

This chain links TRBV9 with TRBJ2-2; the D is unclear. With 1 base removed from V and 0 bases from J, the gap between germline ends came to 10 bases. CDR3 size: 16 residues. Germline V gene lookup returns CDR1 SGDLS and CDR2 YYNGEE. The DNA for the CDR3 is TGTGCCAGCAGCGTACTGACTTCTACGAACACCGGGGAGCTGTTTTTT. Protein: CASSVLTSTNTGELFF.

This clone was counted between two and nine times. The gene calls are TRBV7-9 and TRBJ1-3; D unresolved. In germline, CDR1 is SEHNR, CDR2 FQNEAQ (reference sequence). Between the trimmed V and J ends, which lost 1 base and 0 bases, there was a span of 7 bases. There are 15 residues in the CDR3. CDR3 coding DNA: TGTGCCAGCAGCTTAGACAACTACTCTGGAAACACCATATATTTT. Encoded protein: CASSLDNYSGNTIYF.

The chain is built from TRBV6-1 and TRBJ1-1; a possible D gene is TRBD1 (6 bases). Germline assignment: CDR1 MNHNS and CDR2 SASEGT. V gave up 5 bases and J gave up 3 bases, with 13 bases separating them. This CDR3 is 14 amino acids long. The CDR3 bases are TGTGCCAGCAGTTCACAGGGACAATACACTGAAGCTTTCTTT. Its translation is CASSSQGQYTEAFF.

V usage is TRBV2 and J usage is TRBJ2-5, with 10 bases that match TRBD1. The CDR3 has 14 amino acids. The germline V gene encodes CDR1 SNHLY and CDR2 FYNNEI. J gave up 5 bases and V 5 bases, and 5 bases lay outside the gene matches. CDR3 sequence: CASSLRTGGETQYF. The DNA of the CDR3 is TGTGCCAGCAGTTTACGGACAGGGGGGGAGACCCAGTACTTC.

The chain couples TRBV4-1 to TRBJ2-1; 9 bases line up with TRBD2. CDR1 and CDR2 from the germline V gene are MGHRA and YSYEKL. CDR3 length equals 15 residues. The V and J ends lost 5 bases and 8 bases, in that order; junction bases with no gene match: 10. CDR3 bases: TGCGCCAGCAGCACCGATGGTAGCGGGAGTGATGAGCAGTTCTTC. It is translated as CASSTDGSGSDEQFF.

The chain is built from TRBV27 and TRBJ2-1; TRBD1 aligns across 10 bases. Per germline, CDR1 MNHEY and CDR2 SMNVEV (reference sequence). The length of the CDR3 is 15 residues. Losses at the gene ends were 5 bases for V and 10 bases for J; bases not matched to a gene: 11. The CDR3 nucleotides are TGTGCCAGCAGTGCGTCTGGGACAGGGGCCACCGAGCAGTTCTTC. This codes for CASSASGTGATEQFF.

This clone was counted between two and nine times. V usage is TRBV5-1 and J usage is TRBJ2-1, with D perhaps matching TRBD2 (6 bases). Trimming took 2 bases from V and 8 from J, leaving 17 bases between them. CDR3 length equals 15 residues. Germline CDR1 reads SGHRS; CDR2 reads YFSETQ. The DNA for the CDR3 is TGCGCCAGCAGCTTAGTGGGCAGGGAGGCGGATGAGCAGTTCTTC. Residues: CASSLVGREADEQFF.

This chain connects TRBV1 to TRBJ2-7; the D segment call TRBD2 is taken from the table without a DNA check. TRBV1 is deemed a pseudogene. The CDR3 runs 16 residues. The CDR3 spells CTTREGTSASSYEQYF. CDR3 DNA: TGCACCACCAGAGAAGGGACTAGCGCTAGCTCCTACGAGCAGTACTTC.

Only a few counts were recorded for this clone. The V call is TRBV10-2, the J call TRBJ2-7, with D maybe TRBD1 (6 bases). The length of the CDR3 is 14 residues. Deletions cut 2 bases from V and 6 bases from J, with 14 bases between. CDR1 and CDR2 from the germline V gene are WSHSY and SAAADI. This CDR3 reads CASSEVGRGGEQYF. The DNA of the CDR3 is TGCGCCAGCAGTGAGGTGGGGAGAGGGGGCGAGCAGTACTTC.

This clone has more than one count but fewer than ten. V and J are TRBV28 and TRBJ2-7, with 10 bases that match TRBD2. V shed 5 bases, J shed 0 bases, and the junction held 1 base outside the gene matches. Germline CDR1 MDHEN, CDR2 SYDVKM. This CDR3 is built from 14 residues. The CDR3 region is CASSTSGASYEQYF. The CDR3 DNA reads TGTGCCAGCAGTACTAGCGGGGCCTCCTACGAGCAGTACTTC.

The chain carries TRBV7-2 and TRBJ2-2; the match to TRBD2 covers 7 bases. The germline gives CDR1 SGHTA, CDR2 FQGNSA. The ends lost 3 bases at V and 5 bases at J; junction bases unmatched: 12. This CDR3 comprises 17 residues. DNA for the CDR3: TGTGCCAGCAGCTTCCGTCGGGGAGGGATGGGGACCGGGGAGCTGTTTTTT. Its protein is CASSFRRGGMGTGELFF.

The V call is TRBV7-3, the J call TRBJ2-1; TRBD2 matches at 10 bases. This CDR3 is 15 amino acids long. After removal of 5 bases from V and 7 bases from J, the junction contained 8 bases not matched to a gene. Germline CDR1 is SGHTA and CDR2 is FQGTGA. DNA for the CDR3: TGTGCCAGCAGCGACAGCGGGAGGGCTTGGAATGAGCAGTTCTTC. It specifies CASSDSGRAWNEQFF.

This clone occurred a few times. The chain carries TRBV13 and TRBJ1-1; D remains unclear. Trimming took off 3 bases at V and 3 bases at J, with 5 bases between the two ends. This CDR3 region has 12 residues. Germline V gives CDR1 PRHDT, CDR2 FYEKMQ (reference sequence). DNA of the CDR3: TGTGCCAGCAGCTTTGGGCACACTGAAGCTTTCTTT. Its protein is CASSFGHTEAFF. The whole variable domain, filled in from reference TRBV13 and TRBJ1-1, reads AAGVIQSPRHLIKEKRETATLKCYPIPRHDTVYWYQQGPGQDPQFLISFYEKMQSDKGSIPDRFSAQQFSDYHSELNMSSLELGDSALYFCASSFGHTEAFFGQGTRLTVV.

The rearrangement joins TRBV25-1 to TRBJ2-5; D call uncertain. Per germline, CDR1 MGHDK and CDR2 SYGVNS. The CDR3 is made up of 13 amino acids. The V end was cut by 0 bases, the J end by 3 bases, with 5 bases between. Written as DNA, the CDR3 is TGTGCCAGCAGTGAATACGCGGAAGAGACCCAGTACTTC. It codes for CASSEYAEETQYF.

The table lists this clone with a few counts. The chain has TRBV7-9 and TRBJ1-1, with 9 bases that match TRBD1. The CDR3 is 14 amino acids. Germline CDR1 SEHNR, CDR2 FQNEAQ (reference sequence). J was trimmed by 6 bases and V by 5 bases; bases with no gene match: 7. The CDR3 DNA sequence: TGTGCCAGCAGCGCGGACAGGGGAGAGTCTGAAGCTTTCTTT. Protein: CASSADRGESEAFF. The entire variable domain, with the rest obtained from reference TRBV7-9 and TRBJ1-1, is as follows: DTGVSQNPRHKITKRGQNVTFRCDPISEHNRLYWYRQTLGQGPEFLTYFQNEAQLEKSRLLSDRFSAERPKGSFSTLEIQRTEQGDSAMYLCASSADRGESEAFFGQGTRLTVV.

This clone has just a few counts. The gene calls are TRBV4-1 and TRBJ2-3; 7 positions agree with TRBD1. The length of the CDR3 is 14 residues. The germline V gene encodes CDR1 MGHRA and CDR2 YSYEKL. The junction had 6 bases not matched to a gene; V was cut back by 6 bases and J by 3 bases. The CDR3, as DNA: TGCGCCAGCAGGCCCCAGGGGGAAACAGATACGCAGTATTTT. It encodes CASRPQGETDTQYF.

The chain links TRBV29-1 to TRBJ1-1; D is possibly TRBD1 (5 bases). V was trimmed by 6 bases and J by 11 bases, leaving 16 bases between them. Germline loops: CDR1 SQVTM, CDR2 ANQGSEA. CDR3 size: 11 residues. The CDR3 sequence: CSVQDSSRAFF. For the CDR3, the DNA is TGCAGCGTCCAAGACAGTAGTCGGGCTTTCTTT.

This clone has only a few counts. CDR3 in amino acids: CASLDRPSGRDGNTGELFF. CDR3 DNA: TGTGCCAGCCTAGACCGTCCTAGCGGGAGGGACGGGAACACCGGGGAGCTGTTTTTT. The gene calls are TRBV2 and TRBJ2-2, with TRBD2 identical over 12 bases. Trimming removed 8 bases from V and 1 base from J; junction bases left unmatched: 14. CDR1 SNHLY and CDR2 FYNNEI come from the germline V gene. This CDR3 has 19 residues.

The table lists this clone with a few counts. CDR3 region: CASSLQWPGPTEAFF. CDR3 bases: TGCGCCAGCAGCTTGCAGTGGCCAGGCCCCACTGAAGCTTTCTTT. The chain joins TRBV5-1 to TRBJ1-1, with D hard to call. The germline V gene encodes CDR1 SGHRS and CDR2 YFSETQ. The CDR3 spans 15 residues. Trimming removed 1 base at V and 4 bases at J, with 14 bases between.

This chain links TRBV2 with TRBJ1-5; D remains ambiguous. CDR3 size: 13 residues. Trimming stripped 6 bases from V and 6 bases from J, with 12 bases between. Germline CDR1 is SNHLY and CDR2 is FYNNEI. The CDR3 DNA is TGTGCCAGCAGGACAATCGATCGTCAGCCCCAGCATTTT. Its translation is CASRTIDRQPQHF.